This TCR beta chain emerged from a study of siplizumab effects on memory and regulatory T cells. Trimming took off 7 bases at V and 2 bases at J, with 13 bases between the two ends. This CDR3 contains 14 residues. The V gene's germline CDR1 is MNHNS and CDR2 SASEGT. Clones were read by immunoSEQ multiplex PCR, and TCRdb kept only the in-frame ones, dropping some. The sample holds about 120,000 clones; roughly 95% are singletons and the top ten take around 0.16%. Material: non-Treg CD4+ T cells sorted from blood. The rearrangement joins TRBV6-1 to TRBJ2-3; D is unresolved. The TCR sequence derives from a human donor in good health. The CDR3 reads CASTLENPTDTQYF. The CDR3 nucleotides are TGTGCCAGCACCCTAGAGAACCCCACAGATACGCAGTATTTT.